These 19 T cell receptor beta chains were all obtained from the same sample, sequenced in a study of blood T cell repertoires in COVID-19. Profiled with immunoSEQ multiplex PCR; TCRdb holds only in-frame clones, not every one. The sample has about 200,000 clones, about 85% seen once. Sequenced material: peripheral blood. The receptor source for this set is a woman of 80 years or more with acute or convalescent COVID-19.

This chain uses TRBV7-9 with TRBJ1-1; D unresolved. Germline CDR1 SEHNR, CDR2 FQNEAQ (reference sequence). CDR3 size: 14 residues. Between the trimmed V and J ends, which lost 8 bases and 1 base, there was a span of 14 bases. The CDR3 sequence: CASGLADSNTEAFF. The CDR3 coding sequence is TGTGCCAGCGGGCTGGCAGATTCGAACACTGAAGCTTTCTTT. The full variable domain, in which reference TRBV7-9 and TRBJ1-1 provide the parts outside the CDR3, is DTGVSQNPRHKITKRGQNVTFRCDPISEHNRLYWYRQTLGQGPEFLTYFQNEAQLEKSRLLSDRFSAERPKGSFSTLEIQRTEQGDSAMYLCASGLADSNTEAFFGQGTRLTVV.

V is TRBV18 and J is TRBJ1-2; TRBD1 might be the D (5 bases). V was trimmed by 3 bases and J by 7 bases, leaving 15 bases between them. The germline V gene encodes CDR1 KGHSH and CDR2 LQKENI. The CDR3 has 14 residues. The CDR3 nucleotides read TGTGCCAGCTCACCCTTGGGCAGGGAGGTTGGCTACACCTTC. As protein: CASSPLGREVGYTF.

The chain uses TRBV11-2 and TRBJ2-2; TRBD2 aligns across 8 bases. V gave up 5 bases and J gave up 7 bases; unmatched junction bases: 12. Germline CDR1 and CDR2: SGHAT and FQNNGV. This CDR3 has 16 amino acids. CDR3 nucleotides: TGTGCCAGCAGCCCGCGCCGGGGGGGGCTGGGCGGGGAGCTGTTTTTT. This sequence encodes CASSPRRGGLGGELFF.

This sequence joins TRBV14 and TRBJ2-5, with no clear D. The V and J ends lost 8 bases and 6 bases respectively, with 10 bases between them. The CDR3 extends over 11 amino acids. Germline loops: CDR1 SGHDN, CDR2 FVKESK. The CDR3 here is CASHWAQTQYF. In DNA, the CDR3 is TGTGCCAGCCACTGGGCGCAGACCCAGTACTTC.

The V and J genes are TRBV19 and TRBJ2-7, with 7 bases fitting TRBD1. The junction had 11 bases not matched to a gene; V was cut back by 4 bases and J by 2 bases. The CDR3 length is 16 residues. Germline V gives CDR1 LNHDA, CDR2 SQIVND (reference sequence). For the CDR3, the DNA is TGTGCCAGTAGTAATCGAGGGACAGCCCGGGCCTACGAGCAGTACTTC. As protein: CASSNRGTARAYEQYF.

V usage is TRBV24-1 and J usage is TRBJ2-7; D is perhaps TRBD1 (6 bases). Germline assignment: CDR1 KGHDR and CDR2 SFDVKD. The V and J ends lost 0 bases and 0 bases respectively, with 11 bases between them. The CDR3 covers 16 residues. The CDR3 nucleotides are TGTGCCACCAGTGATTTGCGGACAGCGAGCTCCTACGAGCAGTACTTC. Translation: CATSDLRTASSYEQYF.

This chain uses TRBV28 with TRBJ1-3; D gene uncertain. The CDR3 loop spans 14 amino acids. V was shortened by 7 bases and J by 2 bases, with 12 bases between the two germline ends. Germline V gene data show CDR1 as MDHEN and CDR2 as SYDVKM. In DNA, the CDR3 is TGTGCCAGCACCCTGAGAGAGGCTGGAAACACCATATATTTT. Protein product: CASTLREAGNTIYF.

This clone has a handful of counts. The rearrangement links TRBV9 to TRBJ1-2; D uncertain. CDR3 length equals 13 residues. CDR1 is SGDLS, CDR2 YYNGEE, per germline. V shed 2 bases and J shed 4 bases, with 9 bases lying between them. The CDR3 region has the DNA TGTGCCAGCAGCGTCACAGCCTTCTATGGCTACACCTTC. This translates into CASSVTAFYGYTF.

The chain combines TRBV6-5 with TRBJ2-1; TRBD2 is a possible D gene (5 bases). Trimming cost V 7 bases and J 9 bases, with 16 bases left between them. CDR1 is MNHEY, CDR2 SVGAGI, per germline. The CDR3 has 13 amino acids. The CDR3 region has the DNA TGTGCCAGCACAAGCCCCGGAGGAGGTGAGCAGTTCTTC. It yields the protein CASTSPGGGEQFF.

This chain joins TRBV19 and TRBJ1-6; TRBD1 agrees at 10 bases. Per germline, CDR1 LNHDA and CDR2 SQIVND (reference sequence). Unmatched junction bases numbered 8, after V lost 5 bases and J lost 7 bases. The CDR3 is made up of 16 amino acids. The CDR3 DNA reads as TGTGCCAGTAGTCCCCCGGACAGGGGGTGGAATTCACCCCTCCACTTT. Translation: CASSPPDRGWNSPLHF.

The chain has TRBV20-1 and TRBJ1-5, with D hard to call. Germline V gene data show CDR1 as DFQATT and CDR2 as SNEGSKA (reference sequence). The V and J ends lost 3 bases and 5 bases respectively, with 23 bases between them. There are 17 residues in the CDR3. CDR3 DNA: TGCAGTGCTAGTGCCCGGCGAGGGCAGAAGATTTATCAGCCCCAGCATTTT. Translation gives CSASARRGQKIYQPQHF.

The chain recombines TRBV5-1 with TRBJ2-1; D perhaps matches TRBD1 (5 bases). This CDR3 has 12 amino acids. The V gene's germline CDR1 is SGHRS and CDR2 YFSETQ. Trimming removed 7 bases at V and 3 bases at J, with 8 bases between. CDR3: CASSQGYNEQFF. CDR3 DNA: TGCGCCAGCTCGCAGGGCTACAATGAGCAGTTCTTC.

This chain joins TRBV9 and TRBJ2-1; weak D call: TRBD2 (6 bases). The CDR3 is 15 amino acids. CDR1 SGDLS and CDR2 YYNGEE come from the germline V gene. The V and J ends lost 3 bases and 0 bases respectively, with 10 bases between them. DNA for the CDR3: TGTGCCAGCAGCGCAGGAGGGAGCTCCTACAATGAGCAGTTCTTC. Translated, it gives CASSAGGSSYNEQFF.

This clone has just a few counts. The rearrangement uses TRBV5-6 and TRBJ2-7; 10 nucleotides align to TRBD1. Per the germline V gene, CDR1 is SGHDT and CDR2 is YYEEEE. V lost 2 bases to trimming and J lost 9 bases; unmatched junction nucleotides: 8. The CDR3 extends over 14 amino acids. The CDR3 coding sequence is TGTGCCAGCAGCTTCGTGGGACAGGGGACAATGCAGTACTTC. Translated: CASSFVGQGTMQYF.

The chain couples TRBV2 to TRBJ1-4; no reliable D call. Trimming removed 7 bases from V and 8 bases from J, with 17 bases in between. The germline CDR1 and CDR2 sequences are SNHLY and FYNNEI. This CDR3 comprises 14 residues. The CDR3 coding sequence is TGTGCCAGCATCAGTCGTAGGAGTGGGGAAAAACTGTTTTTT. The encoded protein is CASISRRSGEKLFF. Drawing the rest from reference TRBV2 and TRBJ1-4, the complete variable domain is EPEVTQTPSHQVTQMGQEVILRCVPISNHLYFYWYRQILGQKVEFLVSFYNNEISEKSEIFDDQFSVERPDGSNFTLKIRSTKLEDSAMYFCASISRRSGEKLFFGSGTQLSVL.

The chain joins TRBV10-1 to TRBJ2-1, with D maybe TRBD2 (6 bases). This CDR3 contains 14 residues. Germline-derived CDR1 and CDR2 are WNHNN and SYGVQD (reference sequence). Trimming took 5 bases from V and 8 from J, leaving 16 bases between them. CDR3 nucleotides: TGCGCCAGCAGTCTAAGCGGGTTCAATGATGAGCAGTTCTTC. It yields the protein CASSLSGFNDEQFF.

The V and J genes are TRBV7-9 and TRBJ2-5, with D uncertain. The V gene lost 2 bases and the J gene lost 5 bases, with 12 bases spanning the gap. CDR1 SEHNR and CDR2 FQNEAQ come from the germline V gene (reference sequence). The CDR3 is made up of 14 amino acids. The DNA for the CDR3 is TGTGCCAGCAGCTTATCCCCCGAGCTGGAGACCCAGTACTTC. Amino acid sequence: CASSLSPELETQYF.

The CDR3 nucleotides read TGCAGCGGGACTAGCGGGGCGAACACCGGGGAGCTGTTTTTT. Encoded protein: CSGTSGANTGELFF. The chain carries TRBV29-1 and TRBJ2-2; 12 nucleotides align to TRBD2. CDR3 length equals 14 residues. Germline CDR1 is SQVTM and CDR2 is ANQGSEA. Germline trimming cut 7 bases from V and 0 bases from J; bases unmatched to any gene: 0.

Turning to this clone: Within the sample, other DNA sequences also encode this same CDR3. V gene TRBV6-5 combines with J gene TRBJ2-1; tentatively, D is TRBD2 (6 bases). V lost 6 bases and J lost 5, with 8 bases in between. In germline, CDR1 is MNHEY, CDR2 SVGAGI. The CDR3 runs to 12 residues. CDR3 sequence reads: CASSTGDNEQFF. CDR3 sequence (DNA): TGTGCCAGCAGCACGGGGGACAATGAGCAGTTCTTC.